This T cell receptor (beta chain) originates from a study of blood T cell repertoires in COVID-19. Turning to the study itself: Acute and convalescent COVID-19 samples came from the United States, Italy and Spain. PBMCs, B-cell-depleted T cells, or T cells were the source of the cDNA or gDNA that made up the material.

Original processing notes: Reference gene primer amplification in the assay estimated nucleated cell counts. Measured with immunoSEQ multiplex PCR; TCRdb has only the in-frame clones, and not every one. Clone size and the V and J calls come from that table; the DNA yielded D and trimming. The data show 100,000 to 150,000 clones, 70% to 90% seen once. V shed 4 bases and J shed 6 bases, with 19 bases lying between them. CDR1 SGHRS and CDR2 YFSETQ come from the germline V gene. This CDR3 has 16 residues. This clonotype originated in a woman of 80 years or more with acute or convalescent COVID-19. Sample: peripheral blood. The J gene is TRBJ2-2, the V gene TRBV5-1; D may be TRBD2 (5 bases). The CDR3 DNA reads as TGCGCCAGCAGCCCCATCCCCCTAGGGAGAGCCGGGGAGCTGTTTTTT. Translated: CASSPIPLGRAGELFF.